This entry lists 27 T cell receptor beta chains sequenced from one sample in a study of T cell repertoires in cytomegalovirus infection. A single record per CDR3 protein comes from TCRdb applying MiXCR to the reads. Counted here are about a million distinct CDR3 sequences, approximately 31% occurring once; the ten biggest clones make up 13%. No antigens are known for them. This material consisted of cultured CD8+ T cells from PBMCs, taken from culture after CMV antigen stimulation. The receptor source for this set is a human donor in good health (CMV status not recorded). Some clones in this sample may be carry-over from other donors' samples.

This chain uses TRBV12-3 or TRBV12-4 with TRBJ2-1; unclear D gene. The CDR3 covers 14 residues. The CDR3: CAIKPLSSYNEQFF. The CDR3 DNA reads as TGTGCTATAAAGCCCTTGAGCTCCTACAATGAGCAGTTCTTC.

The chain is built from TRBV10-3 and TRBJ2-1; 12 bases are shared with TRBD2. Unmatched junction bases numbered 7, after V lost 5 bases and J lost 8 bases. The CDR3 has 15 amino acids. CDR1 and CDR2 (germline): ENHRY, SYGVKD. Here the CDR3 reads CAISSSGGGFHEQFF. The CDR3 coding sequence is TGTGCCATCAGTTCTAGCGGGGGGGGATTTCATGAGCAGTTCTTC.

This clonotype showed up many times. The chain links TRBV7-8 to TRBJ2-3; D is perhaps TRBD1 (6 bases). CDR1 and CDR2 (germline): SGHVS, FQNEAQ. The CDR3 extends over 18 amino acids. Trimming took off 1 base at V and 2 bases at J, with 19 bases between the two ends. The CDR3 DNA follows: TGTGCCAGCAGCTTAGTCCCGCGGACAGACAAACACACAGATACGCAGTATTTT. The encoded protein is CASSLVPRTDKHTDTQYF.

This chain links TRBV12-3 or TRBV12-4 with TRBJ1-2; tentatively, D is TRBD1 (6 bases). CDR3 length: 16 residues. V lost 3 bases and J 3 bases, leaving 17 bases between the germline ends. This chain's CDR3 is CASSFYAPGVDYGYTF. The CDR3 nucleotides read TGTGCCAGCAGTTTTTACGCTCCAGGGGTCGACTATGGCTACACCTTC.

V is TRBV12-3 or TRBV12-4 and J is TRBJ1-2; possible D gene TRBD1, 5 bases. The CDR3 runs 15 residues. The V gene lost 6 bases and the J gene lost 4 bases, with 18 bases spanning the gap. The DNA of the CDR3 is TGTGCCAGCAGACCGACCGGAGGGACCTTCTATGGCTACACCTTC. Encoded protein: CASRPTGGTFYGYTF.

The chain recombines TRBV5-4 with TRBJ2-5; the match to TRBD2 covers 12 bases. The CDR3 has 16 amino acids. Unmatched junction bases numbered 4, after V lost 3 bases and J lost 1 base. Germline V CDR1 and CDR2: SGHNT, YYREEE (reference sequence). The CDR3 bases are TGTGCCAGCAGCTCAGGACTAGCGGGACCCCAAGAGACCCAGTACTTC. Encoded protein: CASSSGLAGPQETQYF. Drawing the rest from reference TRBV5-4 and TRBJ2-5, the complete variable domain is ETGVTQSPTHLIKTRGQQVTLRCSSQSGHNTVSWYQQALGQGPQFIFQYYREEENGRGNFPPRFSGLQFPNYSSELNVNALELDDSALYLCASSSGLAGPQETQYFGPGTRLLVL.

Many counts were recorded for this clonotype. J is TRBJ1-2 and V is TRBV7-2; D is uncertain. From germline, CDR1 is SGHTA and CDR2 FQGNSA. The germline V and J ends were trimmed by 0 bases and 4 bases, with 12 bases remaining between them. The CDR3 is 15 amino acids. The CDR3 nucleotides read TGTGCCAGCAGCTTAGCGGGGTATCAGAGCTATGGCTACACCTTC. This encodes CASSLAGYQSYGYTF.

There are many counts of this clonotype. The rearrangement joins TRBV7-8 to TRBJ2-3, with D possibly being TRBD2 (5 bases). This CDR3 spans 15 amino acids. Germline CDR1 and CDR2: SGHVS and FQNEAQ. Trimming left V 5 bases short and J 6 bases short, with 18 bases between. The CDR3 spells CASSPAGLNADTQYF. The CDR3 bases are TGTGCCAGCAGCCCCGCGGGTTTGAATGCTGATACGCAGTATTTT.

Concerning this clonotype itself: A clone one base away is much larger, so this may be a read error. The J gene is TRBJ1-1, the V gene TRBV27, with D unclear. CDR1 is MNHEY, CDR2 SMNVEV, per germline (reference sequence). The CDR3 loop spans 13 amino acids. V was pared by 2 bases and J by 2 bases, with 6 bases between. For the CDR3, the DNA is TGTGCCAGCAGTTTACAGATTAACACTGAAGCTTTCTTT. This gives the protein CASSLQINTEAFF.

This clonotype was detected a few times. The chain recombines TRBV12-3 or TRBV12-4 with TRBJ1-1; D gene unclear. This CDR3 spans 15 amino acids. Trimming took off 3 bases at V and 7 bases at J, with 18 bases between the two ends. CDR3 DNA: TGTGCCAGCAGTTTTCGTCCACCCGACGCCGATGAAGCTTTCTTT. Its translation: CASSFRPPDADEAFF.

This clonotype was counted many times. V usage is TRBV7-8 and J usage is TRBJ2-5; perhaps D is TRBD1 or TRBD2 (5 bases each). CDR3 length: 18 amino acids. Trimming took off 3 bases at V and 3 bases at J, with 23 bases between the two ends. Germline-derived CDR1 and CDR2 are SGHVS and FQNEAQ. For the CDR3, the DNA is TGTGCCAGCAGCTTTCCCGGGGCTAGCAGAGTCAATAAAGAGACCCAGTACTTC. Translating gives CASSFPGASRVNKETQYF.

V is TRBV7-3 and J is TRBJ2-7; D is unresolved. Trimming took 2 bases from V and 5 from J, leaving 7 bases between them. There are 12 residues in the CDR3. Germline V gene data show CDR1 as SGHTA and CDR2 as FQGTGA. Written as DNA, the CDR3 is TGTGCCAGCAGCTTACTCAGTCACGAGCAGTACTTC. Protein sequence: CASSLLSHEQYF.

This clonotype has at least ten counts. The CDR3 bases are TGTGCCAGCAGTTTCCAGACAGGGGTAAACACTGAAGCTTTCTTT. Translation gives CASSFQTGVNTEAFF. This chain connects TRBV27 to TRBJ1-1; the match to TRBD1 covers 8 bases. Losses at the gene ends were 3 bases for V and 2 bases for J; bases not matched to a gene: 5. The length of the CDR3 is 15 residues. CDR1 is MNHEY, CDR2 SMNVEV, per germline (reference sequence).

The V and J genes are TRBV2 and TRBJ2-2, with D possibly being TRBD1 (6 bases). The germline CDR1 and CDR2 sequences are SNHLY and FYNNEI. The CDR3 length is 13 residues. CDR3: CVRLQGYTGELFF. The CDR3 DNA reads as TGTGTCAGGCTACAGGGTTACACCGGGGAGCTGTTTTTT.

This rearrangement joins TRBV5-6 to TRBJ2-1; D gene uncertain. Trimming left V 0 bases short and J 3 bases short, with 13 bases between. Germline CDR1 SGHDT, CDR2 YYEEEE. This CDR3 has 16 residues. The CDR3 protein is CASSLADEEFYNEQFF. The CDR3 bases are TGTGCCAGCAGCTTGGCCGATGAGGAATTCTACAATGAGCAGTTCTTC.

This clonotype showed up just a few times. This chain connects TRBV20-1 to TRBJ2-5; D is uncertain. CDR1 is DFQATT and CDR2 is SNEGSKA in the germline V gene (reference sequence). The CDR3 loop spans 12 amino acids. V was shortened by 3 bases and J by 3 bases, with 8 bases between the two germline ends. The CDR3 spells CSASELEETQYF. In DNA form, the CDR3 reads TGCAGTGCTAGCGAGCTGGAAGAGACCCAGTACTTC.

Of note for this clonotype: Compared with germline, one end of the junction differs, possibly owing to a read error. The rearrangement links TRBV4-1 to TRBJ2-1; possibly TRBD1 or TRBD2 for D (6 bases each). This CDR3 is built from 13 residues. CDR1 is MGHRA, CDR2 YSYEKL, per germline. In nucleotides, the CDR3 is TGTGCCAGCAGCCAAGGGGGGAACAATGAGCAGTTCTTC. It translates to CASSQGGNNEQFF.

The chain couples TRBV6-1 to TRBJ1-2; D remains unclear. The germline gives CDR1 MNHNS, CDR2 SASEGT. Trimming shortened V by 4 bases and J by 5 bases, and 11 bases separated the two germline ends. The length of the CDR3 is 13 residues. CDR3 bases: TGTGCCAGCAGTGGACCAAGGGATTATGGCTACACCTTC. It yields the protein CASSGPRDYGYTF.

V is TRBV27 and J is TRBJ2-1, with TRBD1 as a possible D gene (6 bases). This CDR3 has 13 residues. Germline loops: CDR1 MNHEY, CDR2 SMNVEV (reference sequence). V was shortened by 5 bases and J by 7 bases, with 12 bases between the two germline ends. CDR3 DNA sequence: TGTGCCAGCAGTCAGGGGTGGGTAAATGAGCAGTTCTTC. Amino acid sequence: CASSQGWVNEQFF.

There are many counts of this clonotype. The V call is TRBV12-3 or TRBV12-4, the J call TRBJ1-4; perhaps TRBD1 as D (6 bases). V was pared by 3 bases and J by 1 base, with 9 bases between. This CDR3 region has 15 residues. The DNA for the CDR3 is TGTGCCAGCAGTTTCACGGGACAAACTAATGAAAAACTGTTTTTT. Encoded protein: CASSFTGQTNEKLFF.

V and J are TRBV6-1 and TRBJ1-1; D remains ambiguous. Germline V lookup: CDR1 MNHNS, CDR2 SASEGT. Trimming removed 6 bases at V and 2 bases at J, with 10 bases between. CDR3 length: 13 amino acids. The DNA for the CDR3 is TGTGCCAGCAGCCGGGAAATCAACACTGAAGCTTTCTTT. This gives the protein CASSREINTEAFF.

This clonotype was counted ten times or more. The rearrangement joins TRBV27 to TRBJ1-5, with 7 positions matching TRBD1. Unmatched junction bases numbered 13, after V lost 4 bases and J lost 4 bases. The CDR3 is made up of 17 amino acids. From germline, CDR1 is MNHEY and CDR2 SMNVEV (reference sequence). CDR3 sequence: CASSSDRDSNPNQPQHF. CDR3 nucleotide sequence: TGTGCCAGCAGTTCCGACCGGGACAGCAACCCTAATCAGCCCCAGCATTTT.

This chain connects TRBV7-4 to TRBJ2-7, with D unresolved. The germline V gene has CDR1 SGHVT and CDR2 SQSDAQ. Trimming took off 1 base at V and 4 bases at J, with 14 bases between the two ends. This CDR3 is 15 amino acids long. This chain's CDR3 is CASSLGLGIVYEQYF. The CDR3 bases are TGTGCCAGCAGCTTAGGCCTCGGAATCGTGTACGAGCAGTACTTC.

The chain is built from TRBV7-6 and TRBJ1-6, with 9 bases identical to TRBD1. With V trimmed by 1 base and J by 6 bases, 4 bases remained unmatched. Germline V CDR1 and CDR2: SGHVS, FNYEAQ. The CDR3 totals 16 residues. The CDR3 bases are TGTGCCAGCAGCTTAGTGCAACAGGGGGCTAATTCACCCCTCCACTTT. Its protein product is CASSLVQQGANSPLHF.

The chain has TRBV6-6 and TRBJ2-6; D is possibly TRBD1 (6 bases). V was shortened by 7 bases and J by 0 bases, with 31 bases between the two germline ends. The CDR3 contains 22 residues. The germline V gene encodes CDR1 MNHNY and CDR2 SVGAGI (reference sequence). For the CDR3, the DNA is TGTGCCAGCACCGTAAAAGGGGGACACACACAGGTAAAGTCCTCTGGGGCCAACGTCCTGACTTTC. Amino acid sequence: CASTVKGGHTQVKSSGANVLTF.

This chain joins TRBV5-6 and TRBJ1-2; D not certain. There are 17 residues in the CDR3. Trimming pared 0 bases from V and 4 bases from J, leaving 19 bases between. CDR1 is SGHDT and CDR2 is YYEEEE in the germline V gene. CDR3 in DNA: TGTGCCAGCAGCTTGGCCCAGGATGTTACTTCCCTCTATGGCTACACCTTC. Translating it yields CASSLAQDVTSLYGYTF.

This clonotype was recorded many times. The chain is built from TRBV7-9 and TRBJ2-3; D gene uncertain. Between the trimmed V and J ends, which lost 5 bases and 5 bases, there was a span of 8 bases. CDR3 length: 12 amino acids. Looked up from germline, CDR1 is SEHNR and CDR2 is FQNEAQ (reference sequence). CDR3 loop: CASSHGVDTQYF. The CDR3 DNA sequence: TGTGCCAGCAGCCACGGTGTAGATACGCAGTATTTT.